Presented here are 22 T cell receptor beta chains from one specimen sequenced in a study of cytomegalovirus exposure and HLA in healthy donors. PCR involved 60 Vbeta and 13 Jbeta primers. Sequencing was performed with immunoSEQ multiplex PCR; in TCRdb, only in-frame clones are kept and a portion is missing. The data contain about 120,000 clones, 80% to 85% of them seen just once; the ten biggest clones take up 3% to 4%. Sequencing was carried out using PBMCs. Receptor source: a young woman in good health and CMV-seronegative.

The V gene is TRBV2, the J gene TRBJ2-7; a weak D match, TRBD1 (6 bases). This CDR3 is 15 amino acids long. Per germline, CDR1 SNHLY and CDR2 FYNNEI. Trimming stripped 0 bases from V and 1 base from J, with 10 bases between. CDR3 protein: CASSEAGGRSYEQYF. For the CDR3, the DNA is TGTGCCAGCAGTGAAGCAGGGGGACGATCCTACGAGCAGTACTTC.

The chain joins TRBV9 to TRBJ1-5, with 7 bases matching TRBD1. Germline V gene data show CDR1 as SGDLS and CDR2 as YYNGEE. Losses at the gene ends were 4 bases for V and 5 bases for J; bases not matched to a gene: 6. The CDR3 spans 14 residues. The chain's CDR3 is CASSRGLGDQPQHF. CDR3 nucleotides: TGTGCCAGCAGCAGGGGGCTGGGGGATCAGCCCCAGCATTTT. Variable domain in full (rest from reference TRBV9 and TRBJ1-5): DSGVTQTPKHLITATGQRVTLRCSPRSGDLSVYWYQQSLDQGLQFLIQYYNGEERAKGNILERFSAQQFPDLHSELNLSSLELGDSALYFCASSRGLGDQPQHFGDGTRLSIL.

The chain joins TRBV28 to TRBJ2-3, with 8 bases identical to TRBD1. The ends lost 3 bases at V and 5 bases at J; junction bases unmatched: 7. Germline V gene data show CDR1 as MDHEN and CDR2 as SYDVKM. The CDR3 is 15 residues long. The CDR3 DNA reads as TGTGCCAGCAGTTTGGTTCAGGGGGCGGGAGATACGCAGTATTTT. It codes for CASSLVQGAGDTQYF.

This clone was picked up a small number of times. The chain combines TRBV5-6 with TRBJ1-1; tentative D call: TRBD1 (5 bases). With 4 bases removed from V and 5 bases from J, the gap between germline ends came to 9 bases. The CDR3 covers 12 residues. The germline CDR1 and CDR2 sequences are SGHDT and YYEEEE. The CDR3 region is CASSPGGTEAFF. DNA for the CDR3: TGTGCCAGCAGCCCGGGGGGGACTGAAGCTTTCTTT.

The chain has TRBV2 and TRBJ1-4, with 9 bases fitting TRBD1. The germline CDR1 and CDR2 sequences are SNHLY and FYNNEI. Germline trimming cut 5 bases from V and 7 bases from J; bases unmatched to any gene: 8. This CDR3 has 15 residues. CDR3 in DNA: TGTGCCAGCAGTCCCGGGACAGGGACGGGTGAAAAACTGTTTTTT. As protein: CASSPGTGTGEKLFF.

This chain uses TRBV2 with TRBJ2-7; 7 nucleotides line up with TRBD1. CDR3 length equals 13 residues. V was clipped by 9 bases and J by 2 bases; unmatched bases: 7. CDR1 and CDR2 from the germline V gene are SNHLY and FYNNEI. For the CDR3, the DNA is TGTGCCAGTATACAGGGGTACGCCTACGAGCAGTACTTC. As protein: CASIQGYAYEQYF.

V usage is TRBV7-9 and J usage is TRBJ1-2, with TRBD1 identical over 8 bases. The germline V gene encodes CDR1 SEHNR and CDR2 FQNEAQ (reference sequence). J lost 7 bases, V lost 1 base, and 8 bases had no gene match. This CDR3 contains 15 residues. CDR3 residues: CASSLGGTGGTGYTF. As DNA, the CDR3 is TGTGCCAGCAGCTTAGGGGGGACAGGAGGAACTGGCTACACCTTC. Variable domain in full (rest from reference TRBV7-9 and TRBJ1-2): DTGVSQNPRHKITKRGQNVTFRCDPISEHNRLYWYRQTLGQGPEFLTYFQNEAQLEKSRLLSDRFSAERPKGSFSTLEIQRTEQGDSAMYLCASSLGGTGGTGYTFGSGTRLTVV.

The V and J genes are TRBV7-2 and TRBJ1-5; D may be TRBD1 (5 bases). Deletions cut 0 bases from V and 3 bases from J, with 9 bases between. The CDR3 spans 15 residues. Per the germline V gene, CDR1 is SGHTA and CDR2 is FQGNSA. The CDR3 nucleotides are TGTGCCAGCAGCTTAGCTGCAGGGTCCAATCAGCCCCAGCATTTT. It translates to CASSLAAGSNQPQHF.

The chain joins TRBV6-4 to TRBJ2-1; weak D call: TRBD1 (6 bases). V was pared by 2 bases and J by 10 bases, with 9 bases between. Germline CDR1 reads MRHNA; CDR2 reads SNTAGT. The CDR3 extends over 12 amino acids. CDR3 bases: TGTGCCAGCAGTGACCTGAGGGGGGAGCAGTTCTTC. Its translation: CASSDLRGEQFF.

The chain has TRBV6-1 and TRBJ2-7, with 7 bases matching TRBD1. The CDR3 is 15 residues long. Losses at the gene ends were 5 bases for V and 0 bases for J; bases not matched to a gene: 7. The germline V gene encodes CDR1 MNHNS and CDR2 SASEGT. CDR3 nucleotides: TGTGCCAGCAGTACCGGGACAGCAAACTCCTACGAGCAGTACTTC. Translating gives CASSTGTANSYEQYF.

The chain joins TRBV4-3 to TRBJ1-2; D is unresolved. The germline CDR1 and CDR2 sequences are LGHNA and YSLEER. This CDR3 region has 15 residues. The V gene lost 3 bases and the J gene lost 5 bases, with 16 bases spanning the gap. The CDR3 DNA reads TGCGCCAGCAGCCACGCCAGGACCGGGAGATATGGCTACACCTTC. It encodes CASSHARTGRYGYTF.

This chain uses TRBV11-2 with TRBJ2-7, with 9 bases fitting TRBD1. CDR1 and CDR2 (germline): SGHAT, FQNNGV. V dropped 0 bases and J dropped 7; count of bases not matched to a gene: 7. The CDR3 consists of 15 residues. The CDR3 nucleotides read TGTGCCAGCAGCTTAGAACCTACAGGGGGCGAGGAGCAGTACTTC. Encoded protein: CASSLEPTGGEEQYF.

This chain uses TRBV19 with TRBJ2-5, with D perhaps TRBD1 (5 bases). The J call may be mistaken, given a closer DNA end match to TRBJ2-7. Germline CDR1 and CDR2: LNHDA and SQIVND (reference sequence). This CDR3 comprises 13 residues. CDR3 sequence reads: CASSIPRVYEQYF. CDR3 in DNA: TGTGCCAGTAGTATACCCAGGGTATACGAGCAGTACTTC.

The sample holds one count of this clone. The chain joins TRBV5-4 to TRBJ2-7, with D tentatively TRBD2 (5 bases). V was cut by 3 bases and J by 2 bases, with 12 bases left in between. The V gene's germline CDR1 is SGHNT and CDR2 YYREEE (reference sequence). The length of the CDR3 is 14 residues. The CDR3 nucleotides read TGTGCCAGCAGCTCGCTTGTCGGGGCCTACGAGCAGTACTTC. It encodes CASSSLVGAYEQYF.

A single count supports this clone. The V gene is TRBV11-2, the J gene TRBJ2-1, with 7 bases identical to TRBD2. CDR3 length: 17 amino acids. The junction had 8 bases not matched to a gene; V was cut back by 1 base and J by 2 bases. Per germline, CDR1 SGHAT and CDR2 FQNNGV. CDR3 region: CASSLVTAGVTYNEQFF. The CDR3 DNA reads TGTGCCAGCAGCTTAGTGACGGCGGGAGTCACCTACAATGAGCAGTTCTTC.

The count of this clone is one. The gene calls are TRBV10-3 and TRBJ2-7; 7 bases match TRBD1. J gave up 6 bases and V 10 bases, and 15 bases lay outside the gene matches. CDR1 ENHRY and CDR2 SYGVKD come from the germline V gene. The CDR3 has 14 residues. The DNA of the CDR3 is TGTGCCACCCTTAGGGACAGATCCCTACTCGAGCAGTACTTC. Amino acid sequence: CATLRDRSLLEQYF.

The chain joins TRBV7-6 to TRBJ2-1, with TRBD2 matching over 14 bases. CDR3 length equals 15 residues. V was pared by 5 bases and J by 8 bases, with 5 bases of the junction left unmatched. Looked up from germline, CDR1 is SGHVS and CDR2 is FNYEAQ. This CDR3 reads CASSIWTSGGYEQFF. The CDR3 DNA is TGTGCCAGCAGCATATGGACTAGCGGGGGGTATGAGCAGTTCTTC. Using reference TRBV7-6 and TRBJ2-1 for the parts outside the CDR3, the full variable domain is GAGVSQSPRYKVTKRGQDVALRCDPISGHVSLYWYRQALGQGPEFLTYFNYEAQQDKSGLPNDRFSAERPEGSISTLTIQRTEQRDSAMYRCASSIWTSGGYEQFFGPGTRLTVL.

The chain carries TRBV6-6 and TRBJ2-5, with D unclear. The CDR3 contains 13 residues. V was trimmed by 7 bases and J by 5 bases, leaving 14 bases between them. The V gene's germline CDR1 is MNHNY and CDR2 SVGAGI (reference sequence). CDR3 DNA sequence: TGTGCCAGCAAAATCAATCTACGCGAGACCCAGTACTTC. Protein product: CASKINLRETQYF.

CDR3 amino acids: CASSKVPYGLRETQYF. CDR3 DNA: TGTGCCAGCAGCAAAGTCCCCTATGGACTTCGGGAGACCCAGTACTTC. V gene TRBV21-1 combines with J gene TRBJ2-5; the table's D call TRBD2 went unverified against the DNA. TRBV21-1 is shown as a pseudogene. This CDR3 is built from 16 residues.

The V and J genes are TRBV5-1 and TRBJ2-2, with 8 nucleotides matching TRBD1. The V segment lost 4 bases and the J segment 4 bases; nucleotides outside the gene matches: 6. The CDR3 has 15 residues. CDR1 and CDR2 (germline): SGHRS, YFSETQ. The CDR3 DNA reads TGCGCCAGCAGCAGGACCGGGACAGGCACCGGGGAGCTGTTTTTT. This encodes CASSRTGTGTGELFF.

The V and J genes are TRBV6-1 and TRBJ2-7, with 8 bases identical to TRBD1. CDR3 size: 15 residues. CDR1 and CDR2 (germline): MNHNS, SASEGT. Trimming removed 1 base from V and 3 bases from J; junction bases left unmatched: 5. CDR3 amino acids: CASSEGGGQVYEQYF. The CDR3 coding sequence is TGTGCCAGCAGTGAAGGTGGGGGACAGGTCTACGAGCAGTACTTC.

The chain has TRBV5-6 and TRBJ2-1, with D possibly matching TRBD2 (5 bases). The CDR3 is 12 amino acids. Germline V gives CDR1 SGHDT, CDR2 YYEEEE. V was clipped by 4 bases and J by 8 bases, with 10 bases between them. CDR3 sequence: CASSREGDEQFF. For the CDR3, the DNA is TGTGCCAGCAGCAGAGAGGGAGATGAGCAGTTCTTC.